This is a list of T cell receptor beta chains from one sample in a study of radiotherapy plus CTLA-4 blockade in lung cancer. TCRdb's table, derived via immunoSEQ multiplex PCR, lists solely in-frame clones and lacks some. Of about 54,000 clones in the sample, more than 65% were seen once. Sequencing was performed on peripheral blood, taken from a patient treated with radiotherapy plus ipilimumab. The receptors shown here come from a human donor with non-small cell lung cancer who had a partial response to radiotherapy plus ipilimumab. Both conserved end residues are part of each CDR3.

>TRBV4-1|TRBJ2-3
CASSQAAGVDTQYF
>TRBV6-8|TRBJ1-1
CASRGTCVEMNTEAFF
>TRBV7-9|TRBJ1-6
CASSLAGEKFTLHF
>TRBV7-8|TRBJ1-5
CASSPQGGGERQPQHF
>TRBV27|TRBJ2-7
CASSPSGSPYEQYF
>TRBV19|TRBJ1-2
CASTPGQSGYGYTF
>TRBV6-6|TRBJ2-1
CASSLLAGGLGEQFF
>TRBV5-1|TRBJ1-2
CASSSPQGSYGYTF
>TRBV28|TRBJ2-1
CASSSLGGGREQFF
>TRBV27|TRBJ1-2
CASSKDSYGYTF
>TRBV4-3|TRBJ2-7
CASSLGTGTEQYF
>TRBV6-5|TRBJ2-2
CAAKGDTGELFF
>TRBV6-8|TRBJ2-3
CASSYPTRGGTDTQYF
>TRBV7-6|TRBJ2-2
CASSSDRGAGELFF
>TRBV28|TRBJ1-6
CASSFKGLLSNGEF
>TRBV5-8|TRBJ2-7
CASSFRGQGAHEQYF
>TRBV6-6|TRBJ2-7
CASSLGQSEQYF
>TRBV30|TRBJ2-1
CAWSKKRGGPDEQFF
>TRBV28|TRBJ2-7
CASSLYSLIPLEQYF
>TRBV5-1|TRBJ2-2
CASSHTGVTGELFF
>TRBV9|TRBJ2-2
CASNQGNTGELFF
>TRBV7-2|TRBJ2-5
CASSLGWSGAVGTQYF
>TRBV2|TRBJ2-2
CASQSRANTGELFF
>TRBV30|TRBJ2-2
CAWRRLASNTGELFF
>TRBV15|TRBJ2-7
CATSTGQGGDEQYF
>TRBV30|TRBJ1-6
CAWRPGQSNNSPLHF
>TRBV6-5|TRBJ2-7
CASTKHGAPYEQYF